This T cell receptor beta chain was sequenced during a study of immune characterization of retroperitoneal liposarcoma. TCRdb re-called the PCR reads through MiXCR, storing one row per CDR3 protein. Among around 10,000 distinct CDR3 sequences listed, 22% were seen once. Germline V gene sequence: CDR1 MNHEY, CDR2 SMNVEV (reference sequence). This CDR3 region has 15 residues. V lost 0 bases and J 6 bases, leaving 14 bases between the germline ends. Specimen: blood. The rearrangement links TRBV27 to TRBJ1-2, with D possibly matching TRBD1 (5 bases). This receptor was obtained from a female donor with retroperitoneal liposarcoma. The CDR3 loop reads CASSLSIEGVDGYTF. The CDR3 DNA reads TGTGCCAGCAGTTTATCGATTGAAGGGGTGGATGGCTACACCTTC.